The next 7 T cell receptor beta chains were all read from a single sample in a study of spatial heterogeneity in lung cancer. Study-wide findings and caveats: How many expanded intratumoral alpha and beta TCRs were present tracked the tumor mutation count, which was a count of nonsynonymous mutations.

Their cognate antigens are unknown. Time point described: sample taken at primary tumor resection. TCRdb itself ran the 5' RACE reads through MiXCR, one entry per CDR3 protein. The profile shows around 2,600 distinct CDR3 sequences, around 8.5% of them singletons. Sequencing used lung tumor tissue, obtained at surgery. Source of these receptors: a male donor with early-stage non-small cell lung cancer.

Sample share makes this clonotype large. Written as DNA, the CDR3 is TGTGCCAGCAGTTACATGGGAACTGACTACGAGCAGTACTTC. Translation gives CASSYMGTDYEQYF. V usage is TRBV6-2 or TRBV6-3 and J usage is TRBJ2-7; D not certain. Germline V gene sequence: CDR1 MNHEY, CDR2 SVGEGT. V was cut by 2 bases and J by 3 bases, with 11 bases left in between. The CDR3 runs 14 residues.

This clonotype was seen a single time. J is TRBJ2-7 and V is TRBV14; D is perhaps TRBD1 (5 bases). V shed 0 bases and J shed 3 bases, with 12 bases lying between them. CDR1 is SGHDN, CDR2 FVKESK, per germline. The CDR3 has 15 amino acids. The CDR3 is CASSQDPQGSYEQYF. The CDR3 coding sequence is TGTGCCAGCAGCCAAGACCCCCAGGGTAGCTACGAGCAGTACTTC.

V and J are TRBV28 and TRBJ2-5; 8 nucleotides match TRBD2. The CDR3 loop spans 15 amino acids. The V and J ends lost 6 bases and 2 bases, in that order; junction bases with no gene match: 8. The germline V gene encodes CDR1 MDHEN and CDR2 SYDVKM. CDR3 DNA: TGTGCCAGCAGCGCCTCGACTAGCGCGCAAGAGACCCAGTACTTC. Its protein product is CASSASTSAQETQYF.

This clonotype is medium-sized in the sample. The J gene is TRBJ2-1, the V gene TRBV6-5, with 11 bases lining up with TRBD2. CDR3 size: 16 residues. The germline V gene encodes CDR1 MNHEY and CDR2 SVGAGI. The junction had 5 bases not matched to a gene; V was cut back by 3 bases and J by 4 bases. CDR3 region: CASSYYRTSGYNEQFF. CDR3 bases: TGTGCCAGCAGTTATTACAGGACTAGCGGGTACAATGAGCAGTTCTTC.

This clonotype was detected many times. The chain uses TRBV19 and TRBJ1-5, with a weak D call TRBD1 (5 bases). Trimming left V 1 base short and J 0 bases short, with 7 bases between. Germline CDR1 is LNHDA and CDR2 is SQIVND (reference sequence). The CDR3 loop spans 15 amino acids. CDR3 sequence: CASSIGRVSNQPQHF. CDR3 nucleotides: TGTGCCAGTAGTATAGGCAGGGTTAGCAATCAGCCCCAGCATTTT.

This clonotype is labeled as medium-sized. This sequence joins TRBV4-3 and TRBJ2-1; 8 bases agree with TRBD2. V lost 0 bases and J lost 5; bases outside the gene matches: 3. Germline CDR1 and CDR2: LGHNA and YSLEER. The CDR3 has 15 amino acids. The CDR3 DNA is TGCGCCAGCAGCCAAGAAGGGACTAGGAACAATGAGCAGTTCTTC. This translates into CASSQEGTRNNEQFF.

This clonotype was counted at least ten times. This rearrangement joins TRBV27 to TRBJ1-2, with TRBD1 matching over 9 bases. The CDR3 contains 13 residues. Trimming removed 3 bases from V and 8 bases from J; junction bases left unmatched: 4. Germline V gives CDR1 MNHEY, CDR2 SMNVEV (reference sequence). Here the CDR3 DNA reads TGTGCCAGCAGTTTTGGGACAGGGATCGGCTACACCTTC. Its translation is CASSFGTGIGYTF.